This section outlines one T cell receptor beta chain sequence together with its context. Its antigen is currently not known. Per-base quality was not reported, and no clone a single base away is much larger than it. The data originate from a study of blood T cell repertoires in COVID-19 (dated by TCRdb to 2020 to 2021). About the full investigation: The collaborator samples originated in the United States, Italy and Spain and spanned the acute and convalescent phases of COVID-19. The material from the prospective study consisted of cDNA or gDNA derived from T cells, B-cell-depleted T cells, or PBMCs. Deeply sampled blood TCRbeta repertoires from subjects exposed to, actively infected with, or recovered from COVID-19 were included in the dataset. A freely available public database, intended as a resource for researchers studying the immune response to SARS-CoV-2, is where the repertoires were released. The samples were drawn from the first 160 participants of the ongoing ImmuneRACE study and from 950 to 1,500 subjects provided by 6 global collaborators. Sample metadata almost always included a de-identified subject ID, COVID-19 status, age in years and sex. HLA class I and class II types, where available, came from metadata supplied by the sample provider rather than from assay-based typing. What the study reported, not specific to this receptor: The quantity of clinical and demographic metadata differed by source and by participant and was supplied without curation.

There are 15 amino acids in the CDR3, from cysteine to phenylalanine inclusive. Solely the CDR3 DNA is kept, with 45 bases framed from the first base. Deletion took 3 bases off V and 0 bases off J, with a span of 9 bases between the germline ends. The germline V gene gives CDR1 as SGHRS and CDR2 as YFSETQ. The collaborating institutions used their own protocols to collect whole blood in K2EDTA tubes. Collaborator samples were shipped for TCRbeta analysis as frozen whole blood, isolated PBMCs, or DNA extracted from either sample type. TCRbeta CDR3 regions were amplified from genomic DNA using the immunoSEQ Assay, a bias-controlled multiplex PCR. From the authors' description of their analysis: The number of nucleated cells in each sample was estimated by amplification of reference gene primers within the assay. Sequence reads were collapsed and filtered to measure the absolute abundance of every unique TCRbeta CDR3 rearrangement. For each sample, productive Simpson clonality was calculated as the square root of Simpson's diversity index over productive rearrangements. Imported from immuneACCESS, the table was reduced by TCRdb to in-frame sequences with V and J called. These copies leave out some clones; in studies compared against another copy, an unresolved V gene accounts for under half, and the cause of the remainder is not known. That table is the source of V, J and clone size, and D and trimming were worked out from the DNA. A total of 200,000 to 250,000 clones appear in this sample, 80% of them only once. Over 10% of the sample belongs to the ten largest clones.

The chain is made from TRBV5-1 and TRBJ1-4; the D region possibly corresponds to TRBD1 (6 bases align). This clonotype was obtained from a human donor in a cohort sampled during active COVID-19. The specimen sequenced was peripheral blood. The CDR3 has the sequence CASSSQGATNEKLFF. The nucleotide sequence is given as TGCGCCAGCAGCTCACAGGGTGCAACTAATGAAAAACTGTTTTTT.